The rows below give T cell receptor beta chains drawn from one sample of a study of T-cell reconstitution after alpha-beta-depleted transplantation in children. One entry per CDR3 protein, called by TCRdb with MiXCR from the PCR reads. The sample carries approximately 70,000 distinct CDR3 sequences, over 4.5% recorded once. The material was PBMCs, mostly from graft donor cells, obtained 180 days after TCRalphabeta/CD19-depleted stem cell transplant. These receptors all come from a boy under two years old who had a stem cell transplant for acute myeloid leukemia, so the T cells may come from the graft donor. Both conserved end residues are part of each CDR3. Fields, in order: clone size, J gene, D gene, V gene, CDR3 protein, CDR3 DNA. A D gene is named only where the DNA matches it firmly. For some rows the clone size is stated as once, few or many, or as a class when expanded; others skip it.

>many|TRBJ2-5|TRBD2|TRBV20-1
CSAKGGGASETQYF
TGCAGTGCTAAAGGCGGGGGGGCATCGGAGACCCAGTACTTC
>many|TRBJ1-6|NA|TRBV11-3
CASSIPFKGSPLHF
TGTGCCAGCAGCATACCCTTCAAGGGTTCACCCCTCCACTTT
>many|TRBJ2-2|NA|TRBV19
CAGGGETGELFF
TGTGCCGGGGGCGGGGAGACCGGGGAGCTGTTTTTT
>many|TRBJ1-1|NA|TRBV5-1
CASSERAGATEAFF
TGCGCCAGCAGCGAACGAGCGGGGGCAACTGAAGCTTTCTTT
>NA|TRBJ2-7|NA|TRBV10-2
CASSGAAIYEQYF
TGCGCCAGCAGTGGGGCGGCAATCTACGAGCAGTACTTC
>few|TRBJ2-1|TRBD2|TRBV7-3
CASSLTGTSPNAQFF
TGTGCCAGCAGCTTAACAGGGACTAGCCCCAATGCGCAGTTCTTC
>many|TRBJ2-7|NA|TRBV29-1
CSVAHGTNYEQYF
TGCAGCGTTGCCCATGGGACGAATTACGAGCAGTACTTC
>many|TRBJ1-5|TRBD1|TRBV5-1
CASSPGTGYNQPQHF
TGCGCCAGCAGCCCCGGGACAGGGTACAATCAGCCCCAGCATTTT
>many|TRBJ2-2|TRBD2|TRBV6-2/TRBV6-3
CASSYSSSGGARAGELFF
TGTGCCAGCAGTTACTCGTCTAGCGGGGGGGCCCGAGCCGGGGAGCTGTTTTTT
>many|TRBJ1-1|NA|TRBV6-6
CASSYSRVHTEAFF
TGTGCCAGCAGTTACTCCCGGGTGCACACTGAAGCTTTCTTT
>many|TRBJ1-1|NA|TRBV18
CASSPGGWDTEAFF
TGTGCCAGCTCACCTGGGGGTTGGGACACTGAAGCTTTCTTT
>many|TRBJ1-1|NA|TRBV20-1
CSARAYGQLNTEAFF
TGCAGTGCTAGAGCCTACGGACAGCTAAACACTGAAGCTTTCTTT
>many|TRBJ1-2|TRBD1|TRBV2
CASSEYRDRVTNYGYTF
TGTGCCAGCAGTGAATACAGAGACAGGGTGACAAACTATGGCTACACCTTC
>many|TRBJ2-5|NA|TRBV29-1
CSVFQETQYF
TGCAGCGTGTTCCAAGAGACCCAGTACTTC
>many|TRBJ2-1|NA|TRBV4-1
CASSHYNEQFF
TGCGCCAGCAGCCACTACAATGAGCAGTTCTTC
>NA|TRBJ2-1|NA|TRBV11-3
CASRSRPGISYNEQFF
TGTGCCAGCAGATCCCGTCCGGGGATCTCCTACAATGAGCAGTTCTTC
>many|TRBJ1-5|NA|TRBV12-3/TRBV12-4
CASSLRGNQPQHF
TGTGCCAGCAGTTTAAGGGGAAATCAGCCCCAGCATTTT
>many|TRBJ2-5|NA|TRBV20-1
CSASQETQYF
TGCAGTGCTAGTCAAGAGACCCAGTACTTC
>few|TRBJ2-1|NA|TRBV3-1
CASSLEPGPTVYYEQFF
TGTGCCAGCAGCCTTGAACCGGGACCGACAGTTTACTATGAGCAGTTCTTC
>many|TRBJ2-1|TRBD2|TRBV7-3
CASSLEGGGWLYNEQFF
TGTGCCAGCAGCTTAGAAGGCGGGGGGTGGCTATACAATGAGCAGTTCTTC
>many|TRBJ1-6|NA|TRBV28
CASSYGNSPLHF
TGTGCCAGCAGTTATGGGAACTCACCCCTCCACTTT
>medium-sized|TRBJ2-1|NA|TRBV7-9
CASSPPGDSMNNPFF
TGTGCCAGCAGCCCCCCGGGCGACTCAATGAATAATCCGTTCTTC
>many|TRBJ1-1|NA|TRBV12-3/TRBV12-4
CASSTAPEAFF
TGTGCCAGCAGTACGGCTCCTGAAGCTTTCTTT
>many|TRBJ1-1|NA|TRBV12-3/TRBV12-4
CASSIRNTEAFF
TGTGCCAGCAGTATTAGGAACACTGAAGCTTTCTTT
>many|TRBJ2-3|TRBD2|TRBV5-5
CASSLAGGPADTQYF
TGTGCCAGCAGCTTGGCGGGGGGGCCGGCAGATACGCAGTATTTT
>many|TRBJ2-3|TRBD2|TRBV4-3
CASSQDRTSGGSTDTQYF
TGCGCCAGCAGCCAAGATCGGACTAGCGGGGGTAGCACAGATACGCAGTATTTT
>many|TRBJ2-5|NA|TRBV12-3/TRBV12-4
CASSPNVPKETQYF
TGTGCCAGCAGCCCCAACGTACCCAAAGAGACCCAGTACTTC
>many|TRBJ2-2|TRBD1|TRBV9
CASSVVDREKGELFF
TGTGCCAGCAGCGTCGTGGACAGGGAAAAAGGGGAGCTGTTTTTT
>many|TRBJ1-6|TRBD1|TRBV29-1
CSVGQGSNSPLHF
TGCAGCGTGGGACAGGGAAGTAATTCACCCCTCCACTTT
>many|TRBJ2-5|TRBD1|TRBV6-2/TRBV6-3
CASNDRGETQYF
TGTGCCAGCAACGACAGGGGAGAGACCCAGTACTTC
>many|TRBJ2-5|NA|TRBV5-1
CASSLGHLQETQYF
TGCGCCAGCAGCTTGGGACACCTTCAAGAGACCCAGTACTTC
>few|TRBJ2-3|NA|TRBV10-1
CASSEGAATTDTQYF
TGCGCCAGCAGTGAGGGGGCAGCCACCACAGATACGCAGTATTTT
>many|TRBJ2-1|NA|TRBV12-3/TRBV12-4
CASATRASFPYNEQFF
TGTGCCAGCGCTACCCGGGCTTCCTTCCCGTACAATGAGCAGTTCTTC
>many|TRBJ1-2|NA|TRBV18
CASSRYGASDYTF
TGTGCCAGCTCACGATACGGGGCAAGTGACTACACCTTC
>many|TRBJ2-1|TRBD2|TRBV10-3
CAIRGTSGEDGNEQFF
TGTGCCATCAGGGGGACTAGCGGGGAAGATGGCAATGAGCAGTTCTTC
>many|TRBJ2-7|NA|TRBV6-2/TRBV6-3
CASSYPTPYEQYF
TGTGCCAGCAGTTACCCAACCCCATACGAGCAGTACTTC
>many|TRBJ1-2|TRBD1|TRBV7-9
CASSADRGKGYTF
TGTGCCAGCAGCGCCGACAGGGGGAAAGGCTACACCTTC
>many|TRBJ1-4|TRBD1|TRBV5-1
CASSTGQANEKLFF
TGCGCCAGCAGCACGGGACAGGCTAATGAAAAACTGTTTTTT
>many|TRBJ2-7|TRBD1|TRBV24-1
CATSDLRFGTGLGTPNYEQYF
TGTGCCACCAGTGATCTCCGCTTCGGGACAGGGTTGGGCACCCCCAACTACGAGCAGTACTTC
>many|TRBJ2-5|NA|TRBV20-1
CSAYKETQYF
TGCAGTGCGTACAAAGAGACCCAGTACTTC
>many|TRBJ2-3|TRBD2|TRBV7-2
CASSPGLAGGTDTQYF
TGTGCCAGCAGCCCCGGACTAGCGGGGGGGACAGATACGCAGTATTTT
>many|TRBJ2-3|NA|TRBV28
CASSFPREVTDTQYF
TGTGCCAGCAGTTTTCCCAGGGAGGTCACAGATACGCAGTATTTT
>many|TRBJ2-3|NA|TRBV28
CASSLSIRGLGPTDTQYF
TGTGCCAGCAGTTTATCCATCCGGGGGTTAGGCCCCACAGATACGCAGTATTTT
>many|TRBJ2-3|NA|TRBV7-2
CASSLNGWTATDTQYF
TGTGCCAGCAGCTTAAATGGGTGGACAGCGACAGATACGCAGTATTTT
>many|TRBJ1-1|NA|TRBV7-2
CASSFGPDFEAFF
TGTGCCAGCAGCTTTGGGCCTGACTTTGAAGCTTTCTTT
>many|TRBJ2-5|NA|TRBV20-1
CSADDEGGETQYF
TGCAGTGCTGACGACGAGGGGGGAGAGACCCAGTACTTC
>many|TRBJ1-1|NA|TRBV4-1
CASSQLAGYEAFF
TGCGCCAGCAGCCAATTGGCGGGGTACGAAGCTTTCTTT
>few|TRBJ2-1|TRBD2|TRBV28
CASSLMVAGNYNEQFF
TGTGCCAGCAGCCTGATGGTAGCGGGGAATTACAATGAGCAGTTCTTC
>once|TRBJ2-1|TRBD2|TRBV19
CASKGTIYNEQFF
TGTGCCAGTAAGGGGACTATTTACAATGAGCAGTTCTTC
>many|TRBJ2-7|NA|TRBV5-5
CASSRSPPRGDPYEQYF
TGTGCCAGCAGCCGGAGTCCCCCTCGGGGAGACCCTTACGAGCAGTACTTC
>many|TRBJ2-1|TRBD2|TRBV20-1
CSAPAHSGGRNEQFF
TGCAGTGCCCCCGCCCATAGCGGGGGGAGGAATGAGCAGTTCTTC
>many|TRBJ2-1|NA|TRBV20-1
CSAGGQGRYNEQFF
TGCAGTGCTGGAGGCCAGGGGCGGTACAATGAGCAGTTCTTC
>many|TRBJ2-1|NA|TRBV6-4
CASSDGVNEQFF
TGTGCCAGCAGTGACGGGGTCAATGAGCAGTTCTTC
>many|TRBJ1-1|NA|TRBV9
CASSVGFKYGRSEAFF
TGTGCCAGCAGCGTAGGTTTTAAGTACGGAAGGTCTGAAGCTTTCTTT
>few|TRBJ2-1|TRBD2|TRBV5-8
CASSLNWFGGGDEQFF
TGTGCCAGCAGCTTGAATTGGTTCGGGGGGGGGGATGAGCAGTTCTTC